This TCR beta chain was captured in a study of blood T cell repertoires in COVID-19. The overall study: Donors in the United States, Italy and Spain gave samples during acute or convalescent COVID-19.

Germline values: CDR1 SGHNT, CDR2 YENEEA. The CDR3 totals 13 residues. V lost 1 base and J lost 5; bases outside the gene matches: 1. Only in-frame clones appear in the TCRdb table, and some are missing; sequencing was by immunoSEQ multiplex PCR. The sample contains under 200,000 clones, over 60% of which appear only once. The sequenced sample was peripheral blood. The clonotype comes from a man aged 55 to 70 with acute or convalescent COVID-19. The chain joins TRBV11-3 to TRBJ2-7; TRBD1 aligns across 8 bases. The CDR3 DNA is TGTGCCAGCAGCTTAGGACAGGGGAACGAGCAGTACTTC. Translated: CASSLGQGNEQYF.